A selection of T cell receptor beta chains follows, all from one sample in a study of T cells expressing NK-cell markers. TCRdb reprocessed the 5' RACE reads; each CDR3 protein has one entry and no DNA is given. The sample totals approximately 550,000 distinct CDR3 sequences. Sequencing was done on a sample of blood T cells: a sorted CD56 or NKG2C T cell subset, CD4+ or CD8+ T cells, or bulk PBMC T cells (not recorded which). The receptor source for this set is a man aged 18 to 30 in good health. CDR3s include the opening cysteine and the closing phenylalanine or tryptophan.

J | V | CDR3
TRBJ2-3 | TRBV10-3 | CAISEEAGYTDTQYF
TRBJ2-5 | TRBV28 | CASSRPRRWGGTQYF
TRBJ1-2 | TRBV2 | CASSPLGEEDGYTF
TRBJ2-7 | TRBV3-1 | CASSQEGIYSYEQYF
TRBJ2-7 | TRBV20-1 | CSARDELGLREQYF
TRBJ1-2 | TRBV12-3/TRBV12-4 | CASSSQPDGYGYTF
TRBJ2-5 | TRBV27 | CASSLFAGTSGHQETQYF
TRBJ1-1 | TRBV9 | CASSSNPSDTEAFF
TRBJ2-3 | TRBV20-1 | CSASNLASSSTDTQYF
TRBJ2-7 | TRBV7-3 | CASSPYRDSYEQYF
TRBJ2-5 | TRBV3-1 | CASSQDTSSGRPYQETQYF
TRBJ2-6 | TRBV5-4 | CASSLDQVPLSGGANVLTF
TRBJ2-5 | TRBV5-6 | CASSVTSEQETQYF
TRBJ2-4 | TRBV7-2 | CASSLLAGAKNIQYF
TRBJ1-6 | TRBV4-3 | CASSQEGLGSPLHF
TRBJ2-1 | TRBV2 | CASRGPGQGGLNEQFF
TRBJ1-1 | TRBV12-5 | CASGSSPLPQGGLTEAFF
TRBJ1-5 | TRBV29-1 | CGVGGAGNQPQHF
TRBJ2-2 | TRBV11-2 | CASSQVGVGSGNTGELFF
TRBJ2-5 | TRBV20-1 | CSAIRGTWLETQYF
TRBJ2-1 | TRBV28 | CASSQPIDRLGYNEQFF
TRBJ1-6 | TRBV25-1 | CASSRGGSPLHF
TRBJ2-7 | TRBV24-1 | CATSDTLAGDYEQYF
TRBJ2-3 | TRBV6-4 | CASSRDRPSDTQYF
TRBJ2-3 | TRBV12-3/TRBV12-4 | CASSPLGRRADTQYF
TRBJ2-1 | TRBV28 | CASSPRQDYNEQFF
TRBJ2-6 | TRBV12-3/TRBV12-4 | CASSLRGGASGANVLTF
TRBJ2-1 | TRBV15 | CATSRGSGSGKFF
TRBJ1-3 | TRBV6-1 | CASRKLPVWTGENTIYF
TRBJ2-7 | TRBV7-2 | CASSLSGTSGTYEQYF
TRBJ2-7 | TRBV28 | CASSRPGTGGTYEQYF
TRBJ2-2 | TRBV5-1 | CASSLGWSGELFF
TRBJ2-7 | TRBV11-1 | CASSLFHPTSAFSYEQYF
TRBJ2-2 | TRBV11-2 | CASSPGAPAKVGELFF
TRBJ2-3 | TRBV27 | CASTPLPKAGGKSTDTQYF
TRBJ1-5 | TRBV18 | CASSPRWTGSHQPQHF
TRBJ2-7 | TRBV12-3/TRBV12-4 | CASSLAPASPVFSYEQYF
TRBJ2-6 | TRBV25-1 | CASRLRPGANVLTF
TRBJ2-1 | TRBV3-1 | CASSQEDGTAENEQFF
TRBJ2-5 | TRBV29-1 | CSGGLGTETQYF
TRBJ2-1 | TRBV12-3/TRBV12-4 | CASSFPPRLSSDSYNEQFF
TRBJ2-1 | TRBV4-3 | CASSPFSGRSYYNEQFF
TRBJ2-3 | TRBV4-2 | CASSQDAGDPLADTQYF
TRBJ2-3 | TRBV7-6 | CASSLGVAGGPDTQYF
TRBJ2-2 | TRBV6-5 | CASSYSIRSGVTGELFF
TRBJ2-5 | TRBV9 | CASSVGVTSGQGGETQYF
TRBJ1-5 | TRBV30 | CAWSKKGNQPQHF
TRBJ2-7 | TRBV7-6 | CASRGPGTGSLSYEQYF
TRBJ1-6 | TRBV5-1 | CASSLRYNSPLHF
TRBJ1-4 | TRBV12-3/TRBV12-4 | CASTPTGNGVRKLFF